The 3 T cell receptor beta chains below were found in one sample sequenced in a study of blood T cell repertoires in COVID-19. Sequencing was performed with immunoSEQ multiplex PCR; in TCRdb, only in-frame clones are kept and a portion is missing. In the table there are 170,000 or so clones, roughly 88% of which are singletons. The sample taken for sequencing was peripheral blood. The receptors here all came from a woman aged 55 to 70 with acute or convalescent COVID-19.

CDR3 DNA sequence: TGTGCCAGCAGTAAAACAGGGAACTATGGCTACACCTTC. Translating it yields CASSKTGNYGYTF. The chain joins TRBV6-5 to TRBJ1-2; a possible D gene is TRBD1 (6 bases). Germline CDR1 reads MNHEY; CDR2 reads SVGAGI. The CDR3 runs to 13 residues. V was cut by 5 bases and J by 2 bases, with 9 bases left in between.

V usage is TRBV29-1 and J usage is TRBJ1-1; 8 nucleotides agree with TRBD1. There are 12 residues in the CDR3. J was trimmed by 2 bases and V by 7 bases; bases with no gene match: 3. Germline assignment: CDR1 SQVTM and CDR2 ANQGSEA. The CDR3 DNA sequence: TGCAGCGCCGGGACAGGCAACACTGAAGCTTTCTTT. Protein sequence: CSAGTGNTEAFF.

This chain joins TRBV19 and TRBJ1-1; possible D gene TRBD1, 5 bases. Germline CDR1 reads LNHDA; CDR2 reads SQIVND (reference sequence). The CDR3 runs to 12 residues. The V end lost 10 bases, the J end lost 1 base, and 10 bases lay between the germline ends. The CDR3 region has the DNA TGTGCCACCTGGGGGGAGAACACTGAAGCTTTCTTT. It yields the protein CATWGENTEAFF. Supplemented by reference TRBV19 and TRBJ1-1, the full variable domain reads DGGITQSPKYLFRKEGQNVTLSCEQNLNHDAMYWYRQDPGQGLRLIYYSQIVNDFQKGDIAEGYSVSREKKESFPLTVTSAQKNPTAFYLCATWGENTEAFFGQGTRLTVV.